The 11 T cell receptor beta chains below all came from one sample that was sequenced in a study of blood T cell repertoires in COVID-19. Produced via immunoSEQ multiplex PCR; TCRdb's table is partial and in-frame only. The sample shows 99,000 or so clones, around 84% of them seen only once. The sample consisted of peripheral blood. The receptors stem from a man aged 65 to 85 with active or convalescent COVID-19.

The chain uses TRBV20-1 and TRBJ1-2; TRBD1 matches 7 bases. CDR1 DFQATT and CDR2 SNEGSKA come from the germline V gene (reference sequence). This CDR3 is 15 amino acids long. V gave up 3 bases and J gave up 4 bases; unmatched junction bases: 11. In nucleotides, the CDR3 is TGCAGTGCTAGTCCCGTAGGGACAGCGATCTATGGCTACACCTTC. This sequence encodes CSASPVGTAIYGYTF.

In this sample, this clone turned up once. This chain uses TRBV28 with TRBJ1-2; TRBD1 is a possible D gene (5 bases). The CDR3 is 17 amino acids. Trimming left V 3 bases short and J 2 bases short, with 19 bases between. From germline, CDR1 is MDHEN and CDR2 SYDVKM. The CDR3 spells CASSFRGGYRANYGYTF. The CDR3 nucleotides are TGTGCCAGCAGTTTTAGGGGAGGGTATAGGGCAAACTATGGCTACACCTTC.

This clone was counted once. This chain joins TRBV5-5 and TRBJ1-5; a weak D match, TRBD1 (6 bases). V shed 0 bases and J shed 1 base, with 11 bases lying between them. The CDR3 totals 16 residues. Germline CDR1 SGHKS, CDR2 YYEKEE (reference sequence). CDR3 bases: TGTGCCAGCAGCTTGGGTGCGGGGGCGAGCAATCAGCCCCAGCATTTT. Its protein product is CASSLGAGASNQPQHF.

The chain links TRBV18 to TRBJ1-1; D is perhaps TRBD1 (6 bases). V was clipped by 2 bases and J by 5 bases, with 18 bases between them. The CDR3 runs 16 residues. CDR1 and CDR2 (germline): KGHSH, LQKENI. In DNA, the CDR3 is TGTGCCAGCTCACCAGAACGCAGGGGAAGAGGGACTGAAGCTTTCTTT. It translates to CASSPERRGRGTEAFF.

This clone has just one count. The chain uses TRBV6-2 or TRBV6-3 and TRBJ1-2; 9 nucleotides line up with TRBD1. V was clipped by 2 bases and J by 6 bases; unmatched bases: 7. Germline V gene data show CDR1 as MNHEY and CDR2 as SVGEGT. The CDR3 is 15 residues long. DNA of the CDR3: TGTGCCAGCAGTTACCGAACAGGGGGCCTGGATGGCTACACCTTC. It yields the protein CASSYRTGGLDGYTF.

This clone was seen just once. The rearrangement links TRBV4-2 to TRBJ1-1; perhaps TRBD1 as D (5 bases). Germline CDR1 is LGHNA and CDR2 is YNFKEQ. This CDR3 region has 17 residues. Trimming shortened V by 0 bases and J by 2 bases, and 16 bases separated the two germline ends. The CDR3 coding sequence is TGTGCCAGCAGCCAAGAGCCCATGGGGGGGGTAAACACTGAAGCTTTCTTT. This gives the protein CASSQEPMGGVNTEAFF.

The DNA for the CDR3 is TGTGCCTGGAGTGGGGGGCGGCGCGAGCAGTACTTC. Protein product: CAWSGGRREQYF. The V and J genes are TRBV30 and TRBJ2-7, with D perhaps TRBD1 (6 bases). Trimming stripped 1 base from V and 6 bases from J, with 10 bases between. Germline values: CDR1 GTSNPN, CDR2 SVGIG (reference sequence). This CDR3 contains 12 residues.

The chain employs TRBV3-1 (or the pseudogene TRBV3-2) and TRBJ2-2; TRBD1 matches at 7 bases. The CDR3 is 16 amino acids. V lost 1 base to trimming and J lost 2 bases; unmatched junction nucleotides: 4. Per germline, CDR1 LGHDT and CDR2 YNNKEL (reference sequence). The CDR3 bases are TGTGCCAGCAGCCAAGCCGGACAGGCCAACACCGGGGAGCTGTTTTTT. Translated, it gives CASSQAGQANTGELFF.

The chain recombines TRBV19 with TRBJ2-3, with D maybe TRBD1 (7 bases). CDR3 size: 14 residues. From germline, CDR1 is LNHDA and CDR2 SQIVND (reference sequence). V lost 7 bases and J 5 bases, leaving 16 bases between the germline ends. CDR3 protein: CASTPEGAIDTQYF. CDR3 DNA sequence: TGTGCCAGTACTCCGGAGGGGGCCATAGATACGCAGTATTTT. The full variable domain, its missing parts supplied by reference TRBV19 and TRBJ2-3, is DGGITQSPKYLFRKEGQNVTLSCEQNLNHDAMYWYRQDPGQGLRLIYYSQIVNDFQKGDIAEGYSVSREKKESFPLTVTSAQKNPTAFYLCASTPEGAIDTQYFGPGTRLTVL.

The CDR3 DNA sequence: TGTGCCAGCAGCGTAGCTGGGGGGGACCTCGGGGAGACCCAGTACTTC. It encodes CASSVAGGDLGETQYF. V and J are TRBV9 and TRBJ2-5; 7 bases map to TRBD2. The CDR3 covers 16 residues. Trimming at V came to 0 bases and at J to 5 bases, leaving 10 bases not matched to a gene. In germline, CDR1 is SGDLS, CDR2 YYNGEE. Based on the CDR3 plus reference TRBV9 and TRBJ2-5, the full variable domain is DSGVTQTPKHLITATGQRVTLRCSPRSGDLSVYWYQQSLDQGLQFLIQYYNGEERAKGNILERFSAQQFPDLHSELNLSSLELGDSALYFCASSVAGGDLGETQYFGPGTRLLVL.

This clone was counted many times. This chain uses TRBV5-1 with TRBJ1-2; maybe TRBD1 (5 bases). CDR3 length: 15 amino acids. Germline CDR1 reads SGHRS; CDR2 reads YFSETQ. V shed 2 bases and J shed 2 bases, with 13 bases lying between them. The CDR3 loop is CASSLGVTRNYGYTF. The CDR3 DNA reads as TGCGCCAGCAGCTTAGGGGTAACAAGGAACTATGGCTACACCTTC.